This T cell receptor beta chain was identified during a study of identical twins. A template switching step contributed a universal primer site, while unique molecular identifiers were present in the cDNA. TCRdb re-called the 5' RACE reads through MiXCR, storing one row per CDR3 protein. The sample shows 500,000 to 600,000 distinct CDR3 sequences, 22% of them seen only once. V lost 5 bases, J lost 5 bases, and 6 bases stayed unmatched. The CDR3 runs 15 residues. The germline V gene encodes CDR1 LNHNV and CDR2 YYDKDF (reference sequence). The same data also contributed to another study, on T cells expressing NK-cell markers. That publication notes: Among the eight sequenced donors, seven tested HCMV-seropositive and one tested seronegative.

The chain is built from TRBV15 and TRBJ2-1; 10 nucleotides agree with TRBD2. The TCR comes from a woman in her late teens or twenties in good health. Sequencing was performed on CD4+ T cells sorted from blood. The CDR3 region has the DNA TGTGCCACCAGCCCCGCTAGCGGGGGAGACAATGAGCAGTTCTTC. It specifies CATSPASGGDNEQFF. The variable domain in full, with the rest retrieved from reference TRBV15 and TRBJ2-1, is DAMVIQNPRYQVTQFGKPVTLSCSQTLNHNVMYWYQQKSSQAPKLLFHYYDKDFNNEADTPDNFQSRRPNTSFCFLDIRSPGLGDTAMYLCATSPASGGDNEQFFGPGTRLTVL.